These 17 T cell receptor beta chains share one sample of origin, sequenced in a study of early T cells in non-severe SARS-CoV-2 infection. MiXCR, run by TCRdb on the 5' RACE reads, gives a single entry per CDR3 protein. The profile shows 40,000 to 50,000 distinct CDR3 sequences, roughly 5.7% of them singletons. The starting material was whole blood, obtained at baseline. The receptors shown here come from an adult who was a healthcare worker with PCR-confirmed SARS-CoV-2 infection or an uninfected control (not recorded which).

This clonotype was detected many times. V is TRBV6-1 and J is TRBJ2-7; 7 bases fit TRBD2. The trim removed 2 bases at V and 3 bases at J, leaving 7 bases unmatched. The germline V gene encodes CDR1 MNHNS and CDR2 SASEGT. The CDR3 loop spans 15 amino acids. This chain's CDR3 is CASSEFWREYYEQYF. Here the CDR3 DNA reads TGTGCCAGCAGTGAATTTTGGCGGGAGTACTACGAGCAGTACTTC.

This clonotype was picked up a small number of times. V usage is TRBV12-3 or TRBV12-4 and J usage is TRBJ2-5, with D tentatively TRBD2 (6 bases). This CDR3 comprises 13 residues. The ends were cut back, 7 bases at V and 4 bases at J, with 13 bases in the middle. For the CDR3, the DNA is TGTGCCAGCATGGGGACTGGTCTAGAGACCCAGTACTTC. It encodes CASMGTGLETQYF.

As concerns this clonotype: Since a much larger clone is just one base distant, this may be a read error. The CDR3 is CSAGGGRDMQYF. The CDR3 coding sequence is TGCAGTGCAGGCGGGGGGAGAGATATGCAGTATTTT. V and J are TRBV20-1 and TRBJ2-3, with 8 bases fitting TRBD2. Germline loops: CDR1 DFQATT, CDR2 SNEGSKA (reference sequence). The CDR3 loop spans 12 amino acids.

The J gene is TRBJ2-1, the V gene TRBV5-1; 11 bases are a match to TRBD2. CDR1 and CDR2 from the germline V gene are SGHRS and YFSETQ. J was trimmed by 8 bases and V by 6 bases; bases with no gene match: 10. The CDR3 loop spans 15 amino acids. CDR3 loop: CASTPLAGVADEQFF. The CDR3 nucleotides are TGCGCCAGCACCCCACTAGCGGGAGTAGCTGATGAGCAGTTCTTC.

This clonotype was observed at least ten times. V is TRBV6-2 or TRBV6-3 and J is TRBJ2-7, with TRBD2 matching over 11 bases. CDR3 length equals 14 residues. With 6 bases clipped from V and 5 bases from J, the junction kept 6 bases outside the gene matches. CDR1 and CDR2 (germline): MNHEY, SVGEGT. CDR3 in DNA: TGTGCCAGCAGGTCTAGCGGGAGGAGCCACGAGCAGTACTTC. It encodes CASRSSGRSHEQYF.

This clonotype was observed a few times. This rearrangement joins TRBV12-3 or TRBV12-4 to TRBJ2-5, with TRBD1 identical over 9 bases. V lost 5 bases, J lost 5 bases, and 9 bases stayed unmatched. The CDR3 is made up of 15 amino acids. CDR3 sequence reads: CASSTRTGARETQYF. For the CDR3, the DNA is TGTGCCAGCAGTACACGGACAGGGGCGAGGGAGACCCAGTACTTC.

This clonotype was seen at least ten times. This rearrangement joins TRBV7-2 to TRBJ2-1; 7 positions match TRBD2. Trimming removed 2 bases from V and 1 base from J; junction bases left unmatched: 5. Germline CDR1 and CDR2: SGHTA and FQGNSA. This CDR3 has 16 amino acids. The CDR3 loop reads CASSLRRGLSYNEQFF. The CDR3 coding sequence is TGTGCCAGCAGCTTACGGCGGGGGTTATCCTACAATGAGCAGTTCTTC. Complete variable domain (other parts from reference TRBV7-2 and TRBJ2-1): GAGVSQSPSNKVTEKGKDVELRCDPISGHTALYWYRQSLGQGLEFLIYFQGNSAPDKSGLPSDRFSAERTGGSVSTLTIQRTQQEDSAVYLCASSLRRGLSYNEQFFGPGTRLTVL.

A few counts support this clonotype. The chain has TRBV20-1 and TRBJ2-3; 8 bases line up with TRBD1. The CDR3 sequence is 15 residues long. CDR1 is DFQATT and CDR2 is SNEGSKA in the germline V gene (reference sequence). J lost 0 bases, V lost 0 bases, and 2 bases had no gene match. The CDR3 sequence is CSARETGESTDTQYF. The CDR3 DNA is TGCAGTGCTAGAGAGACAGGGGAAAGCACAGATACGCAGTATTTT.

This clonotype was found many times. The CDR3 DNA sequence: TGCAGTGCTAGTGGGGTAGCGGGAGGGCCTAGCACAGATACGCAGTATTTT. It yields the protein CSASGVAGGPSTDTQYF. V usage is TRBV20-1 and J usage is TRBJ2-3; 11 nucleotides agree with TRBD2. Germline V gene data show CDR1 as DFQATT and CDR2 as SNEGSKA (reference sequence). The CDR3 covers 17 residues. J was trimmed by 0 bases and V by 3 bases; bases with no gene match: 8.

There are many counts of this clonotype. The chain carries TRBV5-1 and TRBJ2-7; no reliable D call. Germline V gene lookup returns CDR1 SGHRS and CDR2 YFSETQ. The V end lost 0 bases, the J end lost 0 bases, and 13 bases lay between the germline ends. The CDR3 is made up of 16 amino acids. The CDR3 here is CASSLETPTNSYEQYF. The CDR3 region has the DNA TGCGCCAGCAGCTTGGAAACCCCAACTAACTCCTACGAGCAGTACTTC.

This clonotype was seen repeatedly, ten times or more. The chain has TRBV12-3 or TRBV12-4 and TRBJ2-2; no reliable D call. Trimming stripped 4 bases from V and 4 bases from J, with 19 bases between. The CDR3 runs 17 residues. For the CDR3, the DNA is TGTGCCAGCAGTTACCCCACCTTCACAGATTTCACCGGGGAGCTGTTTTTT. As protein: CASSYPTFTDFTGELFF.

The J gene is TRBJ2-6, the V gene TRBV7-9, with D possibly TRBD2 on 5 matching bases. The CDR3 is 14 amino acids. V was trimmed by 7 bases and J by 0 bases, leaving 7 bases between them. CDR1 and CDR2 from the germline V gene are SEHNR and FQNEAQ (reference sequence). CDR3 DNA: TGTGCCAGCAATGGAGGCTCTGGGGCCAACGTCCTGACTTTC. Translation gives CASNGGSGANVLTF.

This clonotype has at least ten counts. CDR3 sequence (DNA): TGTGCCAGCAGTGCCAACCCTACAGGGGAGGTAGACACCTTC. Translating gives CASSANPTGEVDTF. This chain connects TRBV6-1 to TRBJ1-2; 7 nucleotides match TRBD1. The trim removed 4 bases at V and 12 bases at J, leaving 14 bases unmatched. The germline gives CDR1 MNHNS, CDR2 SASEGT. The CDR3 runs 14 residues.

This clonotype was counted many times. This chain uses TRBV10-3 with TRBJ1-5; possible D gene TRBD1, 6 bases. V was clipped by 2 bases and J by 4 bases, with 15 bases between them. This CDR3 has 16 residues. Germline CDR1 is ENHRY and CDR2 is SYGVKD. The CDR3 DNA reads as TGTGCCATCAGTGAGGCCAGGGGATTGGCAAATCAGCCCCAGCATTTT. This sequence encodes CAISEARGLANQPQHF.

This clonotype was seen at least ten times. The CDR3: CSVDAHRGGGGLYGYTF. The CDR3, as DNA: TGCAGCGTTGATGCCCACCGCGGGGGAGGAGGGTTGTATGGCTACACCTTC. The rearrangement links TRBV29-1 to TRBJ1-2; TRBD1 might be the D (5 bases). The germline V and J ends were trimmed by 3 bases and 5 bases, with 25 bases remaining between them. There are 17 residues in the CDR3. Germline CDR1 and CDR2: SQVTM and ANQGSEA.

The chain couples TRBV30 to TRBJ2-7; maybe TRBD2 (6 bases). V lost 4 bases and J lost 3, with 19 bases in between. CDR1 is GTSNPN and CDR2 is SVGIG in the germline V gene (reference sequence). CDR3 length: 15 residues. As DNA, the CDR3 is TGTGCCTGGAATCCTTCCACTAGGAGGGGCTACGAGCAGTACTTC. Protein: CAWNPSTRRGYEQYF. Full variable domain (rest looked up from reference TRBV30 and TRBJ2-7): SQTIHQWPATLVQPVGSPLSLECTVEGTSNPNLYWYRQAAGRGLQLLFYSVGIGQISSEVPQNLSASRPQDRQFILSSKKLLLSDSGFYLCAWNPSTRRGYEQYFGPGTRLTVT.

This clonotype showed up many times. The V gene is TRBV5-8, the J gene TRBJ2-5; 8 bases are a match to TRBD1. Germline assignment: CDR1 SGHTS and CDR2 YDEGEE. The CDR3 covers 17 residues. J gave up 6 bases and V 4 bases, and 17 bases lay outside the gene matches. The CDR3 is CASSPIPGTGGMKTQYF. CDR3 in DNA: TGTGCCAGCAGCCCGATACCCGGGACAGGAGGGATGAAGACCCAGTACTTC.